This TCR beta chain derives from a study of graft-versus-host responses after intestinal transplantation. With 6 bases removed from V and 6 bases from J, the gap between germline ends came to 12 bases. This CDR3 is built from 13 residues. From germline, CDR1 is MDHEN and CDR2 SYDVKM. Here immunoSEQ multiplex PCR was the method, and the copy in TCRdb shows in-frame clones only, minus some. This table has 130,000 or so clones, around 90% appearing once. Notes on this clone: Its antigen is currently unknown.

Regarding the study as a whole: Researchers found peak circulating GvH clone levels linked to early post-transplant HvG declines. Analysis identified GvH clones in recipient marrow, with some appearing first in ileum or blood.

The sample consisted of unstimulated CD4+ T cells sorted from spleen or lymph node cells, taken before intestinal transplant. The clonotype was recovered from a human donor who received an intestinal transplant. The V call is TRBV28, the J call TRBJ1-5; no definite D call. This CDR3 reads CASSSGEGQPQHF. The CDR3 DNA sequence: TGTGCCAGCAGCTCGGGCGAGGGTCAGCCCCAGCATTTT.